Sequencing of this TCR beta chain was carried out in a study of patients and donors after allogeneic stem cell transplantation. V was trimmed by 2 bases and J by 2 bases, leaving 15 bases between them. This CDR3 has 17 amino acids. There are a few counts of this clonotype. Using its own MiXCR run on the RT-PCR reads, TCRdb lists one record per CDR3 protein. The table records around 200,000 distinct CDR3 sequences, around 40% of them present only once. The sequence derives from a human donor who was either an allogeneic HSCT recipient or a stem cell or donor lymphocyte infusion donor (not recorded which). It is not recorded whose cells these are; they may come from a transplant donor. J is TRBJ1-4 and V is TRBV12-3 or TRBV12-4, with unresolved D. Source material: blood, either unsorted or a sorted T cell fraction (not recorded which). CDR3 sequence (DNA): TGTGCCAGCAGTTTACTAGGACGACTGCAGACTAATGAAAAACTGTTTTTT. Its translation is CASSLLGRLQTNEKLFF.